This T cell receptor (beta chain) originates from a study of CD8+CD57+ T cells in acquired aplastic anemia. Across the study: The sorted CD4+ and CD8+ cells yielded an average approximately 3 ug of DNA. Whole-study findings and limits: Patients and controls shared twenty-nine CD8+ CDR3 sequences, which appeared highly expressed in patients and within their immunodominant clones.

A note on this clonotype: Its antigen is still unknown.

Genomic DNA provided the template from which TCR beta VDJ and CDR3 profiles were obtained. TCRdb analysed the reads with MiXCR anew, one entry per CDR3 protein. The profile shows around 290,000 distinct CDR3 sequences, approximately 58% of them singletons. The patients chosen for sequencing had shown expansion of CD8+CD57+ cells (detected by flow cytometry). The receptor was isolated from a human donor with aplastic anemia. The sample was sorted CD4+, CD8+, or CD8+CD57+ T cells (not recorded which) from PBMCs.

The CDR3 spells CASSLVRGSSTEAFF. The CDR3 DNA reads TGTGCCAGCAGCTTGGTCCGGGGGTCGAGCACTGAAGCTTTCTTT. V is TRBV5-6 and J is TRBJ1-1, with D possibly matching TRBD1 (5 bases). Trimming pared 0 bases from V and 4 bases from J, leaving 13 bases between. The CDR3 covers 15 residues. Germline lookup yields CDR1 SGHDT and CDR2 YYEEEE.